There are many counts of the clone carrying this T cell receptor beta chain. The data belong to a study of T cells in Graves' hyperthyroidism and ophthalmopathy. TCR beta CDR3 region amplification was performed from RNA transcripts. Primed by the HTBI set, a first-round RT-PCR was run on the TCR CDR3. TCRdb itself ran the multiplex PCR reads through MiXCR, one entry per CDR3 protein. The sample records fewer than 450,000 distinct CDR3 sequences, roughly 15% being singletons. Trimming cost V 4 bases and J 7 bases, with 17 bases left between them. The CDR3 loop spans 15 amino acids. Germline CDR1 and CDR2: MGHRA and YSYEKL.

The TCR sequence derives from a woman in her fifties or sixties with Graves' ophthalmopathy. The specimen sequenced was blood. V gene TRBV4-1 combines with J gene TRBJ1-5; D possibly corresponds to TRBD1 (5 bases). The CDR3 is CASSPTTGTGQPQHF. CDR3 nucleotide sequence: TGCGCCAGCAGCCCAACGACCGGGACCGGGCAGCCCCAGCATTTT.